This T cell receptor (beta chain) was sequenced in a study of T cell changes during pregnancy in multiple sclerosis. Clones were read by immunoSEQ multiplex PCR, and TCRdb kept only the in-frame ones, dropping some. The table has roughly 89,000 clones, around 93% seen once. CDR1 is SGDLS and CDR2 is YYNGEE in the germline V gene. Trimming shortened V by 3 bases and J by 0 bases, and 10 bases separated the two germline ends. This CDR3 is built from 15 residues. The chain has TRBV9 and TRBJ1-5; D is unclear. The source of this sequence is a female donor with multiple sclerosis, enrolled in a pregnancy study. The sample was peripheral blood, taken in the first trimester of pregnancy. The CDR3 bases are TGTGCCAGCAGCGAGGGAGGATATAGCAATCAGCCCCAGCATTTT. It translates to CASSEGGYSNQPQHF.